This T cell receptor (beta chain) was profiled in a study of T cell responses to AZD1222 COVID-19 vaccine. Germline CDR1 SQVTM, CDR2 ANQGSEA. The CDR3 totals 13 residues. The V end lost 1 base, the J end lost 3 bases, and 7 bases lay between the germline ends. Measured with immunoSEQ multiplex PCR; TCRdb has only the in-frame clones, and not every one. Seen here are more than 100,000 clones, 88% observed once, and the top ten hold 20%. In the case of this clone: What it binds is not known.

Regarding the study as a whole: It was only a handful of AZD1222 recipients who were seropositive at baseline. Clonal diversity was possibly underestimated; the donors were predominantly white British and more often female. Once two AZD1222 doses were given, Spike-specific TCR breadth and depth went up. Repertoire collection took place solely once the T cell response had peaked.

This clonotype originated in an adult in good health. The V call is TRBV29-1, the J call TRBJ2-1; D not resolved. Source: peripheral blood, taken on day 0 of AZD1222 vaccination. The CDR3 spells CSVEGTRYNEQFF. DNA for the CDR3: TGCAGCGTTGAAGGGACCCGCTACAATGAGCAGTTCTTC.